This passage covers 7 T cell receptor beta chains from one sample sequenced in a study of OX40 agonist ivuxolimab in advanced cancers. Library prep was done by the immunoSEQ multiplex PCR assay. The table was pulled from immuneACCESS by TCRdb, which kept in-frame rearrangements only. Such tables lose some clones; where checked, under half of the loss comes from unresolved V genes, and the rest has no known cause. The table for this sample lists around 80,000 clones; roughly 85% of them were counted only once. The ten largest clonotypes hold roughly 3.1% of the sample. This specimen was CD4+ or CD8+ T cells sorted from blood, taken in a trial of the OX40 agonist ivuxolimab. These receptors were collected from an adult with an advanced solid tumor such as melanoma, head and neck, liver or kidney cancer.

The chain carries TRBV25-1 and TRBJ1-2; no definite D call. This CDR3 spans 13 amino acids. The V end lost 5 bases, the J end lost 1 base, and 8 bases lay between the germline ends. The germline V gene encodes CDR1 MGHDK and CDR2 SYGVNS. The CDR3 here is CASSKTNNYGYTF. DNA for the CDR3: TGTGCCAGCAGTAAAACCAATAACTATGGCTACACCTTC.

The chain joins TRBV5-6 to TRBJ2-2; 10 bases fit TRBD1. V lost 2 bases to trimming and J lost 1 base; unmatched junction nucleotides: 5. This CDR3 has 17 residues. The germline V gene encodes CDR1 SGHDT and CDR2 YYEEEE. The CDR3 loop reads CASSFYGQGGNTGELFF. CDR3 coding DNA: TGTGCCAGCAGCTTCTACGGACAGGGGGGGAACACCGGGGAGCTGTTTTTT.

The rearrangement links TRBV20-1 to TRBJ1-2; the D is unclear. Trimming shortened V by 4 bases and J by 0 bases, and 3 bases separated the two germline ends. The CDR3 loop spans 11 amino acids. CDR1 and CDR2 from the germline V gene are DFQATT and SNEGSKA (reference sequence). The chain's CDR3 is CSAISNYGYTF. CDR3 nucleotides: TGCAGTGCTATCTCTAACTATGGCTACACCTTC.

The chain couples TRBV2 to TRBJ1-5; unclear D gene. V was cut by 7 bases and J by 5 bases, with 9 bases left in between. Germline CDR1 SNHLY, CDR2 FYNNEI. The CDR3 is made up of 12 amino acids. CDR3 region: CASNLEDQPQHF. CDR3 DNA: TGTGCCAGCAACCTGGAAGATCAGCCCCAGCATTTT.

CDR3 coding DNA: TGTGCCAGCAGCTTAATAGCGGGAGGTGTCGAGCAGTACTTC. This translates into CASSLIAGGVEQYF. This rearrangement joins TRBV7-3 to TRBJ2-7, with 10 bases that match TRBD2. The CDR3 spans 14 residues. Looked up from germline, CDR1 is SGHTA and CDR2 is FQGTGA. The ends lost 1 base at V and 6 bases at J; junction bases unmatched: 3.

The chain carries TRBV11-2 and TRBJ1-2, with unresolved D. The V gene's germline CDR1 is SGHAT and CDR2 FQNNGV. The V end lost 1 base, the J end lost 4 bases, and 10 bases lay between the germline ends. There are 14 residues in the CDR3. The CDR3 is CASSLGRGAYGYTF. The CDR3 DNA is TGTGCCAGCAGCTTAGGGCGGGGAGCCTATGGCTACACCTTC.

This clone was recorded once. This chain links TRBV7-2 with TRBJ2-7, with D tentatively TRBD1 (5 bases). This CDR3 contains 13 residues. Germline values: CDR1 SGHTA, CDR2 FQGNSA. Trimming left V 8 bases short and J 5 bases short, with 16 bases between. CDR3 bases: TGTGCCAGCCGGCCTAGGGGCGCGGACGAGCAGTACTTC. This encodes CASRPRGADEQYF. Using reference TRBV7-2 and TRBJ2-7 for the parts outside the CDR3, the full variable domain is GAGVSQSPSNKVTEKGKDVELRCDPISGHTALYWYRQSLGQGLEFLIYFQGNSAPDKSGLPSDRFSAERTGGSVSTLTIQRTQQEDSAVYLCASRPRGADEQYFGPGTRLTVT.